The 12 T cell receptor beta chains presented below share a single source sample, sequenced in a study of cytomegalovirus exposure and HLA in healthy donors. Sequencing used immunoSEQ multiplex PCR; TCRdb keeps in-frame clones, though not all of them. Here the sample spans 200,000 or so clones, 87% being singletons. The sample consisted of PBMCs. These receptors were collected from a woman aged 18 to 35 in good health and CMV-seropositive.

On this clone: This CDR3 is also generated by other DNA sequences in the sample. The V call is TRBV9, the J call TRBJ2-1; 14 positions match TRBD2. The V and J ends lost 4 bases and 4 bases, in that order; junction bases with no gene match: 4. The CDR3 has 16 residues. Germline CDR1 SGDLS, CDR2 YYNGEE. The CDR3 DNA sequence: TGTGCCAGCAGCACAAGACTAGCGGGAGGGTACAATGAGCAGTTCTTC. Protein sequence: CASSTRLAGGYNEQFF.

Concerning this clone itself: Other DNA sequences in this specimen translate into the identical CDR3. The chain has TRBV6-5 and TRBJ1-2; TRBD1 matches 8 bases. This CDR3 contains 12 residues. V gave up 6 bases and J gave up 7 bases; unmatched junction bases: 4. Germline CDR1 and CDR2: MNHEY and SVGAGI. CDR3 sequence reads: CASSPTGVGYTF. CDR3 DNA: TGTGCCAGCAGCCCGACAGGGGTTGGCTACACCTTC.

This chain connects TRBV9 to TRBJ2-5; TRBD2 agrees at 16 bases. The CDR3 extends over 17 amino acids. V was pared by 2 bases and J by 5 bases, with 6 bases of the junction left unmatched. Looked up from germline, CDR1 is SGDLS and CDR2 is YYNGEE. Here the CDR3 DNA reads TGTGCCAGCAGCGTTGGGACTAGCGGGAGGGCCGAGGAGACCCAGTACTTC. As protein: CASSVGTSGRAEETQYF.

This clone appeared a single time. V and J are TRBV5-1 and TRBJ1-1; 9 nucleotides match TRBD1. The germline gives CDR1 SGHRS, CDR2 YFSETQ. This CDR3 is built from 18 residues. Germline trimming cut 4 bases from V and 5 bases from J; bases unmatched to any gene: 18. The CDR3 nucleotides read TGCGCCAGCAGCCCATCGCCGGGACAGGGATGGGGACGAACTGAAGCTTTCTTT. Its translation: CASSPSPGQGWGRTEAFF.

This clone was seen only a few times. J is TRBJ2-7 and V is TRBV7-2; TRBD2 matches at 11 bases. Per germline, CDR1 SGHTA and CDR2 FQGNSA. The CDR3 spans 15 residues. V trimming: 8 bases; J trimming: 7 bases; junction bases outside the gene matches: 13. DNA of the CDR3: TGTGCCAGCTCCCTAGCGGGGGGAGCTGGGCCAGAGCAGTACTTC. Translation gives CASSLAGGAGPEQYF. The whole variable domain, filled in from reference TRBV7-2 and TRBJ2-7, reads GAGVSQSPSNKVTEKGKDVELRCDPISGHTALYWYRQSLGQGLEFLIYFQGNSAPDKSGLPSDRFSAERTGGSVSTLTIQRTQQEDSAVYLCASSLAGGAGPEQYFGPGTRLTVT.

The chain uses TRBV11-1 and TRBJ2-1; 8 bases fit TRBD2. The germline gives CDR1 SGHAT, CDR2 FQDESV (reference sequence). After removal of 2 bases from V and 6 bases from J, the junction contained 6 bases not matched to a gene. The CDR3 spans 15 residues. The DNA for the CDR3 is TGTGCCAGCAGCTTAAGCGGGAGAGCCGCCAATGAGCAGTTCTTC. Translating gives CASSLSGRAANEQFF.

The V gene is TRBV5-1, the J gene TRBJ2-7; TRBD1 matches at 11 bases. V gave up 7 bases and J gave up 4 bases; unmatched junction bases: 19. There are 18 residues in the CDR3. Germline-derived CDR1 and CDR2 are SGHRS and YFSETQ. DNA of the CDR3: TGCGCCAGCTCGGGACCGAACGGACAGGGGGCGTTTCGATACGAGCAGTACTTC. It codes for CASSGPNGQGAFRYEQYF.

This chain connects TRBV28 to TRBJ2-1; possibly TRBD1 for D (6 bases). The germline V gene has CDR1 MDHEN and CDR2 SYDVKM. This CDR3 has 14 residues. V was clipped by 6 bases and J by 7 bases, with 16 bases between them. CDR3 protein: CASRQGPKLNEQFF. The CDR3 bases are TGTGCCAGCAGACAGGGACCAAAATTGAATGAGCAGTTCTTC. Supplemented by reference TRBV28 and TRBJ2-1, the full variable domain reads DVKVTQSSRYLVKRTGEKVFLECVQDMDHENMFWYRQDPGLGLRLIYFSYDVKMKEKGDIPEGYSVSREKKERFSLILESASTNQTSMYLCASRQGPKLNEQFFGPGTRLTVL.

The chain combines TRBV6-5 with TRBJ2-1, with TRBD1 matching 7 bases. Germline V gives CDR1 MNHEY, CDR2 SVGAGI. Germline trimming cut 4 bases from V and 9 bases from J; bases unmatched to any gene: 9. This CDR3 is 14 amino acids long. CDR3 nucleotides: TGTGCCAGCAGTTCGGGACAGAGCCGGAGTGAGCAGTTCTTC. Amino acid sequence: CASSSGQSRSEQFF.

The genes are TRBV6-6 and TRBJ2-5, with 11 bases that match TRBD2. Germline-derived CDR1 and CDR2 are MNHNY and SVGAGI (reference sequence). V dropped 0 bases and J dropped 5; count of bases not matched to a gene: 5. The CDR3 extends over 16 amino acids. The CDR3 DNA reads TGTGCCAGCAGTTACTCGATAGCGGGAGGGTCGGAGACCCAGTACTTC. This sequence encodes CASSYSIAGGSETQYF.

The V and J genes are TRBV25-1 and TRBJ2-6; D ambiguous. CDR3 size: 15 residues. CDR1 and CDR2 (germline): MGHDK, SYGVNS. Trimming took off 2 bases at V and 1 base at J, with 6 bases between the two ends. CDR3: CASSEGLSGANVLTF. The CDR3, as DNA: TGTGCCAGCAGTGAAGGGCTTTCTGGGGCCAACGTCCTGACTTTC.

This chain uses TRBV27 with TRBJ2-5; no firm D call. The V end was cut by 10 bases, the J end by 1 base, with 4 bases between. The CDR3 is 10 amino acids. Germline V gene lookup returns CDR1 MNHEY and CDR2 SMNVEV (reference sequence). Here the CDR3 reads CANSQETQYF. In DNA form, the CDR3 reads TGTGCCAACTCCCAAGAGACCCAGTACTTC.